This T cell receptor beta chain was captured by sequencing in a study of blood T cell repertoires in COVID-19. Study in general: Whether acute or convalescent, the COVID-19 samples came from the United States, Italy and Spain. Nucleic acid was either cDNA or gDNA, and it came from T cells, B-cell-depleted T cells, or PBMCs.

The J segment lost 1 base and the V segment lost 3 bases, leaving 3 bases of the junction unmatched. The CDR3 covers 15 residues. Germline V lookup: CDR1 SGHNT, CDR2 YENEEA. Per the study methods: Estimation of nucleated cell counts relied on the amplification of reference gene primers. Data came from immunoSEQ multiplex PCR; TCRdb stores just in-frame clones and leaves some out. V and J calls and clone size are copied from that table; D and trimming were computed from the DNA. This sample carries around 22,000 clones, 75% to 95% of them seen once, and the ten largest clones take around 3%. The origin of this receptor is a woman in her 70s with active COVID-19. This chain links TRBV11-3 with TRBJ2-1; 7 bases are shared with TRBD2. Source material: peripheral blood. CDR3 coding DNA: TGTGCCAGCAGCTTTGGGCGGGGGTCCTACAATGAGCAGTTCTTC. It specifies CASSFGRGSYNEQFF.